The 12 T cell receptor beta chains listed next were all sequenced from one sample in a study of T cell responses to AZD1222 COVID-19 vaccine. The repertoire was sequenced with immunoSEQ multiplex PCR; TCRdb's copy has only in-frame clones and lacks some. The sample gives roughly 180,000 clones, 91% of which show up once; approximately 1.7% is in the top ten. The specimen comprised peripheral blood, sampled 28 days after the second AZD1222 dose. The receptors here all came from an adult who received the AZD1222 COVID-19 vaccine.

The chain has TRBV10-3 and TRBJ1-2; D call uncertain. The CDR3 runs to 11 residues. Trimming pared 4 bases from V and 7 bases from J, leaving 7 bases between. The V gene's germline CDR1 is ENHRY and CDR2 SYGVKD. The CDR3 reads CAISGAGGYTF. DNA for the CDR3: TGTGCCATCAGTGGGGCGGGTGGCTACACCTTC.

The table lists this clone with a count of one. One end of the junction fails to match germline, which may point to a read error. This rearrangement joins TRBV29-1 to TRBJ1-2; TRBD1 might be the D (6 bases). This CDR3 is 12 amino acids long. CDR1 is SQVTM, CDR2 ANQGSEA, per germline. The CDR3 nucleotides read TGCAGCGTTCAAGACAGGAACTATGGCTACACCTTC. Protein sequence: CSVQDRNYGYTF.

V is TRBV4-1 and J is TRBJ1-4, with 7 bases fitting TRBD1. J lost 4 bases, V lost 0 bases, and 2 bases had no gene match. Germline-derived CDR1 and CDR2 are MGHRA and YSYEKL. The CDR3 sequence is 15 residues long. The CDR3 coding sequence is TGCGCCAGCAGCCAAGAGGGGACAGTTAATGAAAAACTGTTTTTT. Protein sequence: CASSQEGTVNEKLFF.

The chain has TRBV20-1 and TRBJ1-3; D is ambiguous. Per the germline V gene, CDR1 is DFQATT and CDR2 is SNEGSKA (reference sequence). V gave up 3 bases and J gave up 0 bases, with 9 bases separating them. This CDR3 is built from 14 residues. DNA of the CDR3: TGCAGTGCTAGTGGATTGGGCTCTGGAAACACCATATATTTT. Translation: CSASGLGSGNTIYF.

The J gene is TRBJ2-1, the V gene TRBV11-2; 12 bases are shared with TRBD2. The germline CDR1 and CDR2 sequences are SGHAT and FQNNGV. The CDR3 is 16 residues long. V shed 6 bases, J shed 7 bases, and the junction held 10 bases outside the gene matches. The CDR3 here is CASRPLAGGLWNEQFF. The CDR3 coding sequence is TGTGCCAGCAGACCTCTAGCGGGAGGGCTATGGAATGAGCAGTTCTTC. Full variable domain (missing parts from reference TRBV11-2 and TRBJ2-1): EAGVAQSPRYKIIEKRQSVAFWCNPISGHATLYWYQQILGQGPKLLIQFQNNGVVDDSQLPKDRFSAERLKGVDSTLKIQPAKLEDSAVYLCASRPLAGGLWNEQFFGPGTRLTVL.

J is TRBJ2-5 and V is TRBV6-5; TRBD1 is a possible D gene (5 bases). The CDR3 has 15 amino acids. V was clipped by 5 bases and J by 3 bases, with 16 bases between them. Germline V gene lookup returns CDR1 MNHEY and CDR2 SVGAGI. The CDR3 here is CASSRRRGSEETQYF. Here the CDR3 DNA reads TGTGCCAGCAGTAGACGTAGGGGCTCAGAAGAGACCCAGTACTTC.

The chain has TRBV29-1 and TRBJ2-5; 9 bases fit TRBD1. The CDR3 sequence is 16 residues long. Germline CDR1 is SQVTM and CDR2 is ANQGSEA. V lost 4 bases, J lost 4 bases, and 13 bases stayed unmatched. CDR3 coding DNA: TGCAGCGTTGGGGGCCCTCGACAGGGGGGGGGAGAGACCCAGTACTTC. Its translation: CSVGGPRQGGGETQYF. The variable domain in full, with the rest retrieved from reference TRBV29-1 and TRBJ2-5, is SAVISQKPSRDICQRGTSLTIQCQVDSQVTMMFWYRQQPGQSLTLIATANQGSEATYESGFVIDKFPISRPNLTFSTLTVSNMSPEDSSIYLCSVGGPRQGGGETQYFGPGTRLLVL.

V gene TRBV5-6 combines with J gene TRBJ2-3; D gene unclear. The length of the CDR3 is 12 residues. Trimming removed 4 bases from V and 5 bases from J, with 8 bases in between. In germline, CDR1 is SGHDT, CDR2 YYEEEE. In DNA form, the CDR3 reads TGTGCCAGCAGCGTGAGAGAAGATACGCAGTATTTT. Translating gives CASSVREDTQYF.

The chain carries TRBV7-3 and TRBJ1-1; possible D gene TRBD1, 5 bases. This CDR3 has 13 amino acids. V lost 2 bases and J lost 5, with 9 bases in between. CDR1 and CDR2 (germline): SGHTA, FQGTGA. The CDR3 here is CASSLGGGTEAFF. In DNA form, the CDR3 reads TGTGCCAGCAGCTTAGGTGGGGGGACTGAAGCTTTCTTT.

The chain couples TRBV19 to TRBJ1-6; D unresolved. Trimming pared 6 bases from V and 2 bases from J, leaving 11 bases between. The CDR3 is made up of 15 amino acids. Germline CDR1 is LNHDA and CDR2 is SQIVND (reference sequence). CDR3 DNA sequence: TGTGCCAGTAGCCTGACGTATACCTATAATTCACCCCTCCACTTT. Translated, it gives CASSLTYTYNSPLHF.

The chain has TRBV29-1 and TRBJ2-7, with 9 bases that match TRBD2. V trimming: 1 base; J trimming: 0 bases; junction bases outside the gene matches: 7. The CDR3 contains 16 residues. In germline, CDR1 is SQVTM, CDR2 ANQGSEA. The CDR3 DNA reads TGCAGCGTTGAAGCGGGGCTAGCGGGGAGCTCCTACGAGCAGTACTTC. Residues: CSVEAGLAGSSYEQYF.

The chain carries TRBV2 and TRBJ2-3; no firm D call. This CDR3 is built from 11 residues. In germline, CDR1 is SNHLY, CDR2 FYNNEI. V was trimmed by 5 bases and J by 2 bases, leaving 2 bases between them. CDR3 bases: TGTGCCAGCAGTCCCACAGATACGCAGTATTTT. It encodes CASSPTDTQYF.